The source of this TCR beta chain is a study of beta chain features in type 1 diabetes. The entirety of the isolated RNA underwent reverse transcription, so expressed TCRB transcripts were sequenced. Data came from immunoSEQ multiplex PCR; TCRdb stores just in-frame clones and leaves some out. The sample gives 600,000 to 650,000 clones, roughly 15% of which show up once; about 0.097% is in the top ten. The V end lost 2 bases, the J end lost 4 bases, and 14 bases lay between the germline ends. Per germline, CDR1 SQVTM and CDR2 ANQGSEA. There are 14 residues in the CDR3. This receptor was obtained from a man aged 18 to 30 in good health. The genes are TRBV29-1 and TRBJ1-1; D is unresolved. Sequencing input: naive CD4+ T cells from blood. The CDR3 DNA reads TGCAGCGTTGAAAGGAGGCTGGAAGCCACTGAAGCTTTCTTT. The encoded protein is CSVERRLEATEAFF. The full variable domain, in which reference TRBV29-1 and TRBJ1-1 provide the parts outside the CDR3, is SAVISQKPSRDICQRGTSLTIQCQVDSQVTMMFWYRQQPGQSLTLIATANQGSEATYESGFVIDKFPISRPNLTFSTLTVSNMSPEDSSIYLCSVERRLEATEAFFGQGTRLTVV.